These T cell receptor beta chains were read from a single sample in a study of blood T cell repertoires in COVID-19. Sequencing used immunoSEQ multiplex PCR; TCRdb keeps in-frame clones, though not all of them. The sample yields 350,000 to 400,000 clones, more than 80% seen once. Source material: peripheral blood. Receptors were obtained from a woman in her twenties or thirties with COVID-19, enrolled during active disease. CDR3s include the opening cysteine and the closing phenylalanine or tryptophan. The order of the fields is V gene, J gene, clone size, D gene, CDR3 protein, CDR3 DNA. The D gene is left open where the match is weak. Part of the rows lack a size; the others show once, few, many or a class for expanded clones.

TRBV6-2/TRBV6-3,TRBJ2-2,.,.,CASSYSVDFDTGELFF,TGTGCCAGCAGTTACTCAGTGGACTTCGACACCGGGGAGCTGTTTTTT
TRBV9,TRBJ2-2,.,.,CASSVDHRRNTGELFF,TGTGCCAGCAGCGTAGATCACAGGAGGAACACCGGGGAGCTGTTTTTT
TRBV14,TRBJ2-7,.,TRBD1,CASSRTTGPSYEQYF,TGTGCCAGCAGCCGAACGACAGGGCCGTCCTACGAGCAGTACTTC
TRBV11-2,TRBJ2-3,once,.,CASSLASGSVTDTQYF,TGTGCCAGCAGCTTAGCTTCGGGGAGTGTGACAGATACGCAGTATTTT
TRBV12-3/TRBV12-4,TRBJ2-5,.,.,CASSSDSQETQYF,TGTGCCAGCAGTTCGGACAGTCAAGAGACCCAGTACTTC
TRBV28,TRBJ2-2,.,.,CASSLRLQGDTGELFF,TGTGCCAGCAGTTTACGGCTGCAGGGTGACACCGGGGAGCTGTTTTTT
TRBV11-2,TRBJ2-3,.,.,CASSLVTQARFSAQYF,TGTGCCAGCAGCTTAGTTACCCAGGCCCGGTTTTCTGCGCAGTATTTT
TRBV11-3,TRBJ2-3,.,.,CASSRRLRRGSTDTQYF,TGTGCCAGCAGCCGACGCTTGCGGCGGGGTAGCACAGATACGCAGTATTTT
TRBV6-2/TRBV6-3,TRBJ2-1,.,TRBD2,CASSYLLGTTRRSYNEQFF,TGTGCCAGCAGTTACTTATTAGGGACTACCCGAAGGTCCTACAATGAGCAGTTCTTC
TRBV14,TRBJ1-2,.,.,CASSQGVNYGYTF,TGTGCCAGCAGCCAAGGAGTTAACTATGGCTACACCTTC
TRBV28,TRBJ1-6,.,TRBD1,CASSLWQGASPNSPLHF,TGTGCCAGCAGTTTATGGCAGGGGGCGTCTCCCAATTCACCCCTCCACTTT
TRBV9,TRBJ1-3,once,.,CASSGIPGNPGNTIYF,TGTGCCAGCAGCGGAATTCCAGGGAACCCTGGAAACACCATATATTTT
TRBV28,TRBJ2-7,.,.,CASTTGTRDEQYF,TGTGCCAGCACCACCGGGACTCGTGACGAGCAGTACTTC
TRBV6-2/TRBV6-3,TRBJ2-2,once,TRBD2,CASSYGRGGNTGELFF,TGTGCCAGCAGTTACGGTCGCGGGGGGAACACCGGGGAGCTGTTTTTT
TRBV10-3,TRBJ1-1,.,TRBD1,CAISGTGRNTEAFF,TGTGCCATCAGTGGGACAGGGAGGAACACTGAAGCTTTCTTT
TRBV7-2,TRBJ1-4,.,.,CASSFPKQGTNEKLFF,TGTGCCAGCAGCTTTCCGAAACAGGGAACTAATGAAAAACTGTTTTTT
TRBV7-9,TRBJ2-6,.,TRBD1,CASRGQNSGANVLTF,TGTGCCAGCAGGGGACAGAACTCTGGGGCCAACGTCCTGACTTTC
TRBV18,TRBJ1-2,.,.,CASSREGSYGYTF,TGTGCCAGCTCACGAGAGGGCTCCTATGGCTACACCTTC
TRBV11-2,TRBJ2-5,.,TRBD2,CASSSSSGSATQYF,TGTGCCAGCAGCTCTTCTAGCGGGAGCGCGACCCAGTACTTC
TRBV6-5,TRBJ1-2,.,TRBD1,CASSYLGQGNYGYTF,TGTGCCAGCAGTTACTTGGGACAGGGCAACTATGGCTACACCTTC
TRBV10-3,TRBJ1-2,.,.,CAISADILGGYGYTF,TGTGCCATCAGTGCGGACATCCTGGGGGGCTATGGCTACACCTTC
TRBV19,TRBJ2-3,.,TRBD2,CASSTGLARTDTQYF,TGTGCCAGTAGTACCGGACTAGCGAGGACAGATACGCAGTATTTT
TRBV4-3,TRBJ2-1,.,TRBD2,CASSHGTSGGTGNEQFF,TGCGCCAGCAGCCATGGGACTAGCGGGGGGACTGGGAATGAGCAGTTCTTC
TRBV4-2,TRBJ1-5,.,.,CASSQERYSNQPQHF,TGTGCCAGCAGCCAAGAACGGTATAGCAATCAGCCCCAGCATTTT